This passage covers 6 T cell receptor beta chains from one sample sequenced in a study of T cell responses to AZD1222 COVID-19 vaccine (dated by TCRdb to the early 2020s). The intended sense of this specimen's time point label: baseline before first vaccination. Library generation was performed with the immunoSEQ multiplex PCR assay. TCRdb stores this immuneACCESS table with in-frame sequences only. Part of the clones is absent; in the studies checked, under half of the shortfall reflects unresolved V genes, and no reason is known for the rest. The sample includes about 170,000 clones, with 80% to 95% observed a single time. The ten biggest clones cover 1.5% to 2% of the sample. Sequencing was performed on peripheral blood, taken on day 0 of AZD1222 vaccination. The receptors shown here come from an adult in good health.

CDR3: CAVRSPYEKLFF. CDR3 nucleotide sequence: TGTGCGGTGAGAAGTCCGTATGAAAAACTGTTTTTT. This rearrangement joins TRBV30 to TRBJ1-4; no clear D gene. CDR1 GTSNPN and CDR2 SVGIG come from the germline V gene (reference sequence). The CDR3 runs 12 residues.

The chain has TRBV3-1 (or the pseudogene TRBV3-2) and TRBJ1-4; 9 nucleotides align to TRBD1. The ends lost 4 bases at V and 7 bases at J; junction bases unmatched: 7. CDR1 is LGHDT, CDR2 YNNKEL, per germline (reference sequence). This CDR3 comprises 15 residues. In DNA form, the CDR3 reads TGTGCCAGCAGCCCTCTCGACAGGGGGGGTGAAAAACTGTTTTTT. Protein: CASSPLDRGGEKLFF.

The chain is built from TRBV4-3 and TRBJ1-5; D is unclear. V was pared by 2 bases and J by 0 bases, with 8 bases between. CDR3 length equals 15 residues. The germline V gene has CDR1 LGHNA and CDR2 YSLEER. In nucleotides, the CDR3 is TGCGCCAGCAGCCAACCAGGCAATAGCAATCAGCCCCAGCATTTT. Translated: CASSQPGNSNQPQHF.

The V and J genes are TRBV5-1 and TRBJ2-7; 7 nucleotides align to TRBD1. J was trimmed by 1 base and V by 0 bases; bases with no gene match: 10. This CDR3 comprises 17 residues. Germline V lookup: CDR1 SGHRS, CDR2 YFSETQ. CDR3 coding DNA: TGCGCCAGCAGCTTGGCGCCGACAGGGTCGGAGTCCTACGAGCAGTACTTC. Translating gives CASSLAPTGSESYEQYF.

The J gene is TRBJ1-6, the V gene TRBV5-5; possible D gene TRBD1, 5 bases. The germline V gene encodes CDR1 SGHKS and CDR2 YYEKEE (reference sequence). V dropped 0 bases and J dropped 7 bases, with 8 bases sitting between them. The CDR3 is 14 residues long. CDR3 bases: TGTGCCAGCAGCTTGGGAGGGGTAAATTCACCCCTCCACTTT. Residues: CASSLGGVNSPLHF.

This rearrangement joins TRBV4-3 to TRBJ1-1; D unresolved. The CDR3 totals 13 residues. V was pared by 3 bases and J by 1 base, with 6 bases between. CDR1 is LGHNA, CDR2 YSLEER, per germline. In nucleotides, the CDR3 is TGCGCCAGCAGCCACCGACCGAACACTGAAGCTTTCTTT. Residues: CASSHRPNTEAFF.